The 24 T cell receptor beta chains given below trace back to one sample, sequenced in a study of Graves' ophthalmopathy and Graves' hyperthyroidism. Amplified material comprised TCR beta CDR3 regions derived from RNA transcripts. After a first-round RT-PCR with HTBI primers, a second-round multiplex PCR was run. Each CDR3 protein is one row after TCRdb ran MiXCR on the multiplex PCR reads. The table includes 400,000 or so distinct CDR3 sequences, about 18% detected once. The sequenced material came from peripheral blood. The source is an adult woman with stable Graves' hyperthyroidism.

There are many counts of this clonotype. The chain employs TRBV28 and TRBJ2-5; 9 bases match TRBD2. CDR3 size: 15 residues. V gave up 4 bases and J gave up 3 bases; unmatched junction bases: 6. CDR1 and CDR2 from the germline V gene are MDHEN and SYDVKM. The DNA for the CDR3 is TGTGCCAGCAGTTCCTCGCGACTAGCGGAAGAGACCCAGTACTTC. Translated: CASSSSRLAEETQYF.

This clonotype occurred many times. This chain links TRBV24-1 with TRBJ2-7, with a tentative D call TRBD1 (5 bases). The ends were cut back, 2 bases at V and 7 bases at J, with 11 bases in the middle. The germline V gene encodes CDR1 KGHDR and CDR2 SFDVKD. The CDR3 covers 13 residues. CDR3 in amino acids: CATSDYRTKEQYF. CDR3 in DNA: TGTGCCACCAGTGATTATCGGACAAAAGAGCAGTACTTC.

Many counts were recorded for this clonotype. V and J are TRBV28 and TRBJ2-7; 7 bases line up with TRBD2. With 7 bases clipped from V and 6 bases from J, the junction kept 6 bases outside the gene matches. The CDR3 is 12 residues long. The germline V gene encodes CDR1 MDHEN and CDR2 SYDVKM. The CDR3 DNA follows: TGTGCCAGCACTACGGGCGGGAGCGAGCAGTACTTC. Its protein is CASTTGGSEQYF.

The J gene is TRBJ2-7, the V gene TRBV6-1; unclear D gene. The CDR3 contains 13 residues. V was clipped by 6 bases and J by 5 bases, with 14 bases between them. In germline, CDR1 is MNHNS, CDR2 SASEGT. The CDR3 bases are TGTGCCAGCAGCCTGCCCCCTTGGGACGAGCAGTACTTC. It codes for CASSLPPWDEQYF.

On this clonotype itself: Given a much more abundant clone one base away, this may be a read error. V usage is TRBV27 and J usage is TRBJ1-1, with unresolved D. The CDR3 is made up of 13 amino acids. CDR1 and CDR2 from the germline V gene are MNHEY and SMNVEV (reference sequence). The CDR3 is CATYGSWNTGAFF. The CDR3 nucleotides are TGTGCCACCTACGGGAGTTGGAACACTGGAGCTTTCTTT.

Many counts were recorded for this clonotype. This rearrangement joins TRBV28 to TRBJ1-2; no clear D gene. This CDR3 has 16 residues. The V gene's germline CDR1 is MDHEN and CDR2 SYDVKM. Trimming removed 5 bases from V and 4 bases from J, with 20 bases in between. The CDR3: CASSPPDQFFSYGYTF. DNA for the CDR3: TGTGCCAGCAGTCCCCCCGACCAGTTTTTTAGCTATGGCTACACCTTC.

The CDR3 DNA is TGCAGTGCTAGACTAGCGGGCACCGGCTACGAGCAGTACTTC. Encoded protein: CSARLAGTGYEQYF. The chain links TRBV20-1 to TRBJ2-7, with TRBD2 matching 8 bases. J was trimmed by 3 bases and V by 2 bases; bases with no gene match: 6. The CDR3 consists of 14 residues. Germline CDR1 reads DFQATT; CDR2 reads SNEGSKA (reference sequence).

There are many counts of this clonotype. The CDR3 DNA sequence: TGTGCCACCCCGACAGGGGGTAGGATTTATGGCTACACCTTC. Encoded protein: CATPTGGRIYGYTF. The rearrangement links TRBV30 to TRBJ1-2, with 9 bases that match TRBD1. The CDR3 is made up of 14 amino acids. J gave up 5 bases and V 8 bases, and 12 bases lay outside the gene matches. In germline, CDR1 is GTSNPN, CDR2 SVGIG (reference sequence).

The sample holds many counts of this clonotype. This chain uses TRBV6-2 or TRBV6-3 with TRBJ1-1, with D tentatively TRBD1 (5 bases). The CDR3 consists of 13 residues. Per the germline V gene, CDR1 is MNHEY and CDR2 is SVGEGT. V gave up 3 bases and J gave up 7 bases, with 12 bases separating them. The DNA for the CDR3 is TGTGCCAGCAGTTATGGGGGAGGAGATGAAGCTTTCTTT. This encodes CASSYGGGDEAFF.

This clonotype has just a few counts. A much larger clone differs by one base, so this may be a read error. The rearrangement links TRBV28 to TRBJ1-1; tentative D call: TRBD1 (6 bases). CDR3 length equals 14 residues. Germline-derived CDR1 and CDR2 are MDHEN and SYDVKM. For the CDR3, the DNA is TGTGCCAGCGTAAACAGGGCTACGAACACTGAAGCTTGCTTT. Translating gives CASVNRATNTEACF. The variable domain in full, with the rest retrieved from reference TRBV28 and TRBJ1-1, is DVKVTQSSRYLVKRTGEKVFLECVQDMDHENMFWYRQDPGLGLRLIYFSYDVKMKEKGDIPEGYSVSREKKERFSLILESASTNQTSMYLCASVNRATNTEACFGQGTRLTVV.

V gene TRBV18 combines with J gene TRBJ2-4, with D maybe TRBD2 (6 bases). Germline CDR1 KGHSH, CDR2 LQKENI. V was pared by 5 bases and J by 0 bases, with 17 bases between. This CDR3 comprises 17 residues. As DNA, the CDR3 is TGTGCCAGCTCATACGCCGGCGGGACCCAAGCCAAAAACATTCAGTACTTC. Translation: CASSYAGGTQAKNIQYF.

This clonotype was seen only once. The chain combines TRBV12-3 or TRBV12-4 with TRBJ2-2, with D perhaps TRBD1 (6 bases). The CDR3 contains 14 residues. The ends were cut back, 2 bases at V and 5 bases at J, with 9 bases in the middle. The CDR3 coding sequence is TGTGCCAGCAGTTTACACAGGGTGACCGGGGAGCTGTTTTTT. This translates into CASSLHRVTGELFF.

CDR3 in DNA: TGTGCCAGCTCACTCCAGTGGAGCGGGAGTCCCTACGAGCAGTACTTC. Amino acid sequence: CASSLQWSGSPYEQYF. V is TRBV18 and J is TRBJ2-7; 8 bases are a match to TRBD2. CDR3 length equals 16 residues. V shed 4 bases, J shed 2 bases, and the junction held 10 bases outside the gene matches. Germline V gene lookup returns CDR1 KGHSH and CDR2 LQKENI.

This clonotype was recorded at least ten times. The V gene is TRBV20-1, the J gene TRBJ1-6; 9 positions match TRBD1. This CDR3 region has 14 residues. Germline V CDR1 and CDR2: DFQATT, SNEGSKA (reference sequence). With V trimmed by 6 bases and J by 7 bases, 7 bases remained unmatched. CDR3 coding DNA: TGCAGTGCGTACCGGGACAGGGAAAATTCACCCCTCCACTTT. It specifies CSAYRDRENSPLHF.

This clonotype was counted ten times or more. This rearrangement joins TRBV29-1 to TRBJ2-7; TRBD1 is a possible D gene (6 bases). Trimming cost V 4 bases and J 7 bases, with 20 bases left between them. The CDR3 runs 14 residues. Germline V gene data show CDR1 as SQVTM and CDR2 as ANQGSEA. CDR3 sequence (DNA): TGCAGCGTTGTTAGTGGGACGGGCCAGGGGGAGCAGTACTTC. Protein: CSVVSGTGQGEQYF.

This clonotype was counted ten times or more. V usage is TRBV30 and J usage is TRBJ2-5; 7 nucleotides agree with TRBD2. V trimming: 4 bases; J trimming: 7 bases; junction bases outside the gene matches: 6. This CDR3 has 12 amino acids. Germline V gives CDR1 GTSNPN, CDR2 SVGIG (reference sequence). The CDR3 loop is CAWTTPGGTQYF. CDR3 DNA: TGTGCCTGGACTACCCCGGGGGGGACCCAGTACTTC.

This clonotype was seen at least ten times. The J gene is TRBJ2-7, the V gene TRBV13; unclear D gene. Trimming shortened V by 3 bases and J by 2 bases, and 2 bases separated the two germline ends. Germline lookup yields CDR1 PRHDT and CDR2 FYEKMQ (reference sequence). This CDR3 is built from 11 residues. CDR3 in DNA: TGTGCCAGCAGCTTCGCCTACGAGCAGTACTTC. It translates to CASSFAYEQYF. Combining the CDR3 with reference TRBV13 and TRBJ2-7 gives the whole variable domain AAGVIQSPRHLIKEKRETATLKCYPIPRHDTVYWYQQGPGQDPQFLISFYEKMQSDKGSIPDRFSAQQFSDYHSELNMSSLELGDSALYFCASSFAYEQYFGPGTRLTVT.

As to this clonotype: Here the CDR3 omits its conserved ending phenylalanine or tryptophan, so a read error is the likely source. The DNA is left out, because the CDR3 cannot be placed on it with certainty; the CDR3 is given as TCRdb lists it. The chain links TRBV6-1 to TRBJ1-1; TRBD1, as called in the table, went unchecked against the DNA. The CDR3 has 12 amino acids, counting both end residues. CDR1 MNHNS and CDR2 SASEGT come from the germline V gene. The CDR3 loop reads CASRKTGGEALY.

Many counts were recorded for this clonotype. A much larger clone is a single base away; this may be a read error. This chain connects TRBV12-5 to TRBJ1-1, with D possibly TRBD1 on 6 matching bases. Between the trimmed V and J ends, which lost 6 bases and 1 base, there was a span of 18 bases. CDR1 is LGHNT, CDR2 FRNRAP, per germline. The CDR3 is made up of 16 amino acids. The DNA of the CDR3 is TGTGCTAGTGGGTTTGGTACCAGGGACACGAACACTGAAGCTTTCTTT. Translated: CASGFGTRDTNTEAFF.

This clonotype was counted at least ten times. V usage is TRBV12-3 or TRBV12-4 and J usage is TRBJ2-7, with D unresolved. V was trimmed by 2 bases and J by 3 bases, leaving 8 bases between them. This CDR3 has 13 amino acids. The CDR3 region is CASSLSGYYEQYF. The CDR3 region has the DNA TGTGCCAGCAGTTTATCCGGGTACTACGAGCAGTACTTC.

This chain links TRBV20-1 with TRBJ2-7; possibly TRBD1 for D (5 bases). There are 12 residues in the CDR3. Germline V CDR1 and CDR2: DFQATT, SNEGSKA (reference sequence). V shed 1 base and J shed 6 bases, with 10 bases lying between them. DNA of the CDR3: TGCAGTGCTAGAGTGGTGGGGCTCGAGCAGTACTTC. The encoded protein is CSARVVGLEQYF.

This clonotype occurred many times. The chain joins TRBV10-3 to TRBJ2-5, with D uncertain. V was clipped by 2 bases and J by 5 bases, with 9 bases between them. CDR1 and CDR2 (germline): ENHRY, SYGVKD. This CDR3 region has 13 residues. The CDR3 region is CAISEQEAETQYF. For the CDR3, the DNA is TGTGCCATCAGTGAGCAAGAGGCGGAGACCCAGTACTTC.

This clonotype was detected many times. The CDR3 region has the DNA TGTGCCTGGAGAGAGAAACGTGGCTACACCTTC. This sequence encodes CAWREKRGYTF. The gene calls are TRBV30 and TRBJ1-2; D unresolved. With 3 bases removed from V and 7 bases from J, the gap between germline ends came to 9 bases. Germline CDR1 is GTSNPN and CDR2 is SVGIG (reference sequence). The CDR3 length is 11 residues.

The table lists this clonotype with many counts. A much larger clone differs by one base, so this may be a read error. This CDR3 reads CSARGGDPIRPQHF. The CDR3 DNA follows: TGCAGTGCTAGAGGTGGGGATCCAATCAGGCCCCAGCATTTT. The genes are TRBV20-1 and TRBJ1-5, with unresolved D. This CDR3 contains 14 residues. Germline V gives CDR1 DFQATT, CDR2 SNEGSKA (reference sequence). Trimming left V 1 base short and J 9 bases short, with 16 bases between.